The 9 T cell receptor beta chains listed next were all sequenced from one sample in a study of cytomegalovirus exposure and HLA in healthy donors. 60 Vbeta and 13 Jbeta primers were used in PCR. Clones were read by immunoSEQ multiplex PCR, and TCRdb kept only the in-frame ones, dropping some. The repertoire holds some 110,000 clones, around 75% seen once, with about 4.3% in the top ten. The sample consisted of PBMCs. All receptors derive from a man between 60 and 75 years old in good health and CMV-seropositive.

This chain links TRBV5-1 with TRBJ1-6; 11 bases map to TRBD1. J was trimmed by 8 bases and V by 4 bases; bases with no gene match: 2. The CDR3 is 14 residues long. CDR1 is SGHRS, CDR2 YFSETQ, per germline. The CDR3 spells CASSPGQGDSPLHF. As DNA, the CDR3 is TGCGCCAGCAGCCCGGGACAGGGGGATTCACCCCTCCACTTT.

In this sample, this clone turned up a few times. The DNA for the CDR3 is TGTGCCAGCAGTGAATCTAGCGGGGGGGCCAATGAGCAGTTCTTC. This sequence encodes CASSESSGGANEQFF. The chain carries TRBV6-4 and TRBJ2-1; 12 positions match TRBD2. With V trimmed by 3 bases and J by 6 bases, 3 bases remained unmatched. CDR3 length equals 15 residues. The germline gives CDR1 MRHNA, CDR2 SNTAGT.

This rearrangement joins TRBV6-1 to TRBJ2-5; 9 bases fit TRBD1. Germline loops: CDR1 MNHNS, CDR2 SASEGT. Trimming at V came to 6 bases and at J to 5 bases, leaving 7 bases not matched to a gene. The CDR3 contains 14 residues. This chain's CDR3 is CASRRTGEGETQYF. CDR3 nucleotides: TGTGCCAGCAGACGGACAGGGGAAGGGGAGACCCAGTACTTC.

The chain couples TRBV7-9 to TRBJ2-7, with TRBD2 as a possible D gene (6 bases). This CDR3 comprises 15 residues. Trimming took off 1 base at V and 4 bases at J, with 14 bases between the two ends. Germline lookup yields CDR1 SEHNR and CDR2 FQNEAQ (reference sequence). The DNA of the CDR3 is TGTGCCAGCAGCTTAGTCGGCGGGGTTGGATACGAGCAGTACTTC. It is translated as CASSLVGGVGYEQYF.

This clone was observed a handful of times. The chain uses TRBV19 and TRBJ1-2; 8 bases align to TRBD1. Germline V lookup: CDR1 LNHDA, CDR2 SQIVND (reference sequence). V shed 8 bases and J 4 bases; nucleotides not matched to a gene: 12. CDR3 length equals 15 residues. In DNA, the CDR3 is TGTGCCAGTTCCCGGACAGGGCCAACTGGCTATGGCTACACCTTC. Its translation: CASSRTGPTGYGYTF.

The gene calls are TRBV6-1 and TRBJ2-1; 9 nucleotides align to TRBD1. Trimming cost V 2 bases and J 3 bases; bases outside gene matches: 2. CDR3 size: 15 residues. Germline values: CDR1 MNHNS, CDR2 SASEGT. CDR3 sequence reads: CASSETGQGYNEQFF. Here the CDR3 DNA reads TGTGCCAGCAGTGAAACGGGACAGGGCTACAATGAGCAGTTCTTC.

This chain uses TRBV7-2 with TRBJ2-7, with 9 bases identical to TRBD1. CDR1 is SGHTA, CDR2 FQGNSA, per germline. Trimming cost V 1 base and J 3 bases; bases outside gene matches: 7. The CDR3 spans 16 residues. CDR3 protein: CASSLVAGQGYYEQYF. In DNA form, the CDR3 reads TGTGCCAGCAGCTTAGTGGCGGGACAGGGATACTACGAGCAGTACTTC.

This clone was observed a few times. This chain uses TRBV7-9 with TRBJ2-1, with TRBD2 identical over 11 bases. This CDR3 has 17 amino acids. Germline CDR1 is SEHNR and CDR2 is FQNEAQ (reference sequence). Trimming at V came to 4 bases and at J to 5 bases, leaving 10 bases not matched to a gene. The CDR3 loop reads CASSSSSGGTTDNEQFF. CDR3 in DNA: TGTGCCAGCAGCTCATCTAGCGGGGGGACGACAGACAATGAGCAGTTCTTC.

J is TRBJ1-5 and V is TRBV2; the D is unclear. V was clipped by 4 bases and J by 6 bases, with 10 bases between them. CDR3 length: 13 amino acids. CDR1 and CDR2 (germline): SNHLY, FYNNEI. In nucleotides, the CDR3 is TGTGCCAGCAGTGCACCCTCGGGTCAGCCCCAGCATTTT. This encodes CASSAPSGQPQHF.